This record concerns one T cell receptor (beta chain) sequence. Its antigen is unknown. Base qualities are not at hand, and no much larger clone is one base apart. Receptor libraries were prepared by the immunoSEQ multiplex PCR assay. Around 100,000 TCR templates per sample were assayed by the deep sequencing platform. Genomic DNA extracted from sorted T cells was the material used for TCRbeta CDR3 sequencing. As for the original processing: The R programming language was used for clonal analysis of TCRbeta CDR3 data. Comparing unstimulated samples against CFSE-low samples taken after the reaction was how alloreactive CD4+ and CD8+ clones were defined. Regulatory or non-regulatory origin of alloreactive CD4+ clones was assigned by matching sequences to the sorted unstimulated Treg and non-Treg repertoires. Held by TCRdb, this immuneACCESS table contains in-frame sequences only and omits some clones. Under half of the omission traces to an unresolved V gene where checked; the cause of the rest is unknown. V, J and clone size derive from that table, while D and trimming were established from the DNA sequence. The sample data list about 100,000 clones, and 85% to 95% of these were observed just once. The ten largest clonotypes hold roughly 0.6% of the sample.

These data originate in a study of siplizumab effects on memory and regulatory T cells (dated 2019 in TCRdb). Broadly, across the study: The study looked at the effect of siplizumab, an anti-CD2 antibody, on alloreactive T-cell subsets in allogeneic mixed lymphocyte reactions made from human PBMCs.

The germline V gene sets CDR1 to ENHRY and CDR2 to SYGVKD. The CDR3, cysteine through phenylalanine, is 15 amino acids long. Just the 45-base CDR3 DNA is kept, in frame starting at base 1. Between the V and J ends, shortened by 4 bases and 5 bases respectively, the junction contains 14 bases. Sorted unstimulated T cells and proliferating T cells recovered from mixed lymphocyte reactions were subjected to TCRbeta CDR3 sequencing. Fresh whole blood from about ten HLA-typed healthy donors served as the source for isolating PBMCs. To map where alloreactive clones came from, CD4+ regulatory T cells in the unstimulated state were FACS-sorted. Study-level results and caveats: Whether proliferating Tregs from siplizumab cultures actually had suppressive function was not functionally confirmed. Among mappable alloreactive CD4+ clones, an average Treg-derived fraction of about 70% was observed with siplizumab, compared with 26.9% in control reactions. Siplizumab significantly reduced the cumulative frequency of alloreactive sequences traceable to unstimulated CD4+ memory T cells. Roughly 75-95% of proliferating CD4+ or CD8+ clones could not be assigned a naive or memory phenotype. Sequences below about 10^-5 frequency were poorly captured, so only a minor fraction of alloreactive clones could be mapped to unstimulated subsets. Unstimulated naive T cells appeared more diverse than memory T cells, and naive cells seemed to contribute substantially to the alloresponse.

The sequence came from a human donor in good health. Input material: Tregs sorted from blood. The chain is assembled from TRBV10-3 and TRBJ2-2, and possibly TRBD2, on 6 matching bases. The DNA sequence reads TGTGCCATCAGTGTGCGGGGTTCGTGGACCGGGGAGCTGTTTTTT. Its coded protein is CAISVRGSWTGELFF.